This entry lists 6 T cell receptor beta chains sequenced from one sample in a study of beta chain features in type 1 diabetes (dated by TCRdb to the late 2010s). Study-wide findings and limitations: Type 1 diabetes patients showed a moderate but significant shortening of TCRB CDR3 length in all four CD4+ subsets.

Their antigen targets remain unknown. Libraries were constructed by the immunoSEQ multiplex PCR assay. The entire isolated RNA was reverse transcribed using the High Capacity cDNA Reverse Transcription Kit, and thus expressed TCRB transcripts were sequenced. Here the immuneACCESS table is served through TCRdb, limited to in-frame sequences with V and J called. Missing clones are a known gap in these copies; in checked studies unresolved V genes cover under half, and the rest lacks a known reason. For this sample there are 150,000 to 200,000 clones; around 63% appear just once. About 0.1% of the sample goes to the ten largest clones. The sample consisted of naive CD4+ T cells from blood. The sample's cell subset or site, from its label and the paper: true naive CD4+ T cells. The receptors originated from a man in his thirties or forties with type 1 diabetes.

The rearrangement links TRBV5-1 to TRBJ2-7, with 10 positions matching TRBD1. The length of the CDR3 is 15 residues. With 5 bases clipped from V and 0 bases from J, the junction kept 5 bases outside the gene matches. Per the germline V gene, CDR1 is SGHRS and CDR2 is YFSETQ. CDR3 DNA sequence: TGCGCCAGCAGGGCCGGGACAGGGGCCTCCTACGAGCAGTACTTC. As protein: CASRAGTGASYEQYF.

About this clone itself: Other DNA variants within this sample encode the same CDR3. The rearrangement joins TRBV7-2 to TRBJ2-5; 9 nucleotides line up with TRBD2. CDR1 is SGHTA, CDR2 FQGNSA, per germline. The CDR3 extends over 14 amino acids. With 5 bases clipped from V and 1 base from J, the junction kept 2 bases outside the gene matches. The CDR3 spells CASSPSGAQETQYF. Written as DNA, the CDR3 is TGTGCCAGCAGCCCTAGCGGGGCCCAAGAGACCCAGTACTTC. Combining the CDR3 with reference TRBV7-2 and TRBJ2-5 gives the whole variable domain GAGVSQSPSNKVTEKGKDVELRCDPISGHTALYWYRQSLGQGLEFLIYFQGNSAPDKSGLPSDRFSAERTGGSVSTLTIQRTQQEDSAVYLCASSPSGAQETQYFGPGTRLLVL.

V is TRBV10-3 and J is TRBJ2-3, with TRBD1 identical over 8 bases. Germline V lookup: CDR1 ENHRY, CDR2 SYGVKD. The length of the CDR3 is 17 residues. V lost 6 bases to trimming and J lost 4 bases; unmatched junction nucleotides: 15. The CDR3: CAIRGEYGQGGADTQYF. CDR3 sequence (DNA): TGTGCCATCAGAGGAGAATATGGACAGGGAGGCGCAGATACGCAGTATTTT.

The chain combines TRBV30 with TRBJ1-5, with D perhaps TRBD1 (5 bases). The CDR3 is made up of 15 amino acids. Germline assignment: CDR1 GTSNPN and CDR2 SVGIG (reference sequence). Trimming took off 5 bases at V and 2 bases at J, with 16 bases between the two ends. The chain's CDR3 is CAWRTGPGGNQPQHF. In nucleotides, the CDR3 is TGTGCCTGGCGTACAGGTCCGGGGGGCAATCAGCCCCAGCATTTT.

On this clone: Other DNA sequences in the sample encode the same CDR3. The J gene is TRBJ2-5, the V gene TRBV7-2; D is unclear. V lost 4 bases and J lost 3, with 6 bases in between. There are 12 residues in the CDR3. Germline CDR1 reads SGHTA; CDR2 reads FQGNSA. CDR3 DNA sequence: TGTGCCAGCAGCTACACTGAAGAGACCCAGTACTTC. Encoded protein: CASSYTEETQYF. Together with reference TRBV7-2 and TRBJ2-5, the CDR3 gives the full variable domain: GAGVSQSPSNKVTEKGKDVELRCDPISGHTALYWYRQSLGQGLEFLIYFQGNSAPDKSGLPSDRFSAERTGGSVSTLTIQRTQQEDSAVYLCASSYTEETQYFGPGTRLLVL.

This clone was found a few times. The chain is built from TRBV29-1 and TRBJ1-2; D is ambiguous. This CDR3 has 15 residues. Trimming shortened V by 2 bases and J by 3 bases, and 16 bases separated the two germline ends. Germline V gives CDR1 SQVTM, CDR2 ANQGSEA. The CDR3 spells CSVERLRRNDYGYTF. CDR3 in DNA: TGCAGCGTTGAACGCCTCAGGAGGAATGACTATGGCTACACCTTC.